This T cell receptor beta chain is from a study of blood T cell repertoires in COVID-19. About the study: Italy, Spain and the United States were the sources of the convalescent and acute COVID-19 samples. PBMCs, B-cell-depleted T cells, or T cells were the source of the cDNA or gDNA that made up the material.

There are 15 residues in the CDR3. CDR1 and CDR2 from the germline V gene are SNHLY and FYNNEI. After removal of 6 bases from V and 4 bases from J, the junction contained 4 bases not matched to a gene. The method was immunoSEQ multiplex PCR; TCRdb's version includes in-frame clones alone and lacks a portion of them. The table includes about 220,000 clones, 70% to 90% detected once. The chain couples TRBV2 to TRBJ2-1; 12 bases map to TRBD2. The receptor's source is a woman between 65 and 79 years old with COVID-19, enrolled during active disease. The sequencing sample was made of peripheral blood. CDR3 coding DNA: TGTGCCAGCAGAATTCTAGCGGGAGGGTACAATGAGCAGTTCTTC. It yields the protein CASRILAGGYNEQFF.